This TCR beta chain was sequenced in a study of CD4 and CD8 cells across lung adenocarcinoma regions. The patients had localized lung adenocarcinoma, a non-small cell subtype. From germline, CDR1 is MNHEY and CDR2 SVGAGI. The CDR3 sequence is 16 residues long. TCRdb reanalysed the PCR reads using MiXCR and keeps one entry per CDR3 protein. The table has approximately 4,100 distinct CDR3 sequences, approximately 60% seen once. The sample comprised CD4+ T cells from the center of a lung tumor. The TCR comes from a male donor with lung adenocarcinoma. The CD4 and CD8 labels of this study may be unreliable. This chain connects TRBV6-5 to TRBJ2-1; 11 positions match TRBD2. The J call is uncertain, as TRBJ2-7 better fits the DNA end. The CDR3 here is CASSYSVAGGPGEQYF. The CDR3 DNA is TGTGCCAGCAGTTACTCGGTAGCGGGAGGGCCGGGGGAGCAGTACTTC.